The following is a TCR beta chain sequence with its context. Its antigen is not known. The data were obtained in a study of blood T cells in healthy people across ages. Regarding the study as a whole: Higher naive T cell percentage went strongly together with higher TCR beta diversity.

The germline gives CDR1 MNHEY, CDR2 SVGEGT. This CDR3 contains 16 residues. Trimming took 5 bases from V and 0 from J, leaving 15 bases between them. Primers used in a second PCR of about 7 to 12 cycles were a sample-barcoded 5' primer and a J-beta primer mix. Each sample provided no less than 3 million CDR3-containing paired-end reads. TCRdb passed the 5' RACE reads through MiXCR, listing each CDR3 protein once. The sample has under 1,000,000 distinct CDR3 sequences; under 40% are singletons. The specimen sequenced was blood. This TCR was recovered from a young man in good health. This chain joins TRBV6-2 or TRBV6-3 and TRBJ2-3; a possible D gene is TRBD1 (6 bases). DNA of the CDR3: TGTGCCAGCAGTGCCACAGGGTTCTCTAGCACAGATACGCAGTATTTT. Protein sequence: CASSATGFSSTDTQYF.